This entry lists 15 T cell receptor beta chains sequenced from one sample in a study of shared clonotypes between healthy human individuals. The protocol was immunoSEQ multiplex PCR, while the TCRdb copy is restricted to in-frame clones and leaves out a portion. Here the sample spans millions of clones, 95% being singletons. Material: naive CD4+ T cells sorted from blood. Regarding subset: CD45RA+ positively selected. Receptors were obtained from a man aged 18 to 29 in good health.

The rearrangement links TRBV7-9 to TRBJ2-3; D might be TRBD2 (5 bases). From germline, CDR1 is SEHNR and CDR2 FQNEAQ (reference sequence). The CDR3 loop spans 14 amino acids. Trimming removed 1 base at V and 2 bases at J, with 7 bases between. The DNA of the CDR3 is TGTGCCAGCAGCTTAGGACTACCCACAGATACGCAGTATTTT. Translating gives CASSLGLPTDTQYF.

The V call is TRBV19, the J call TRBJ2-1; TRBD2 aligns across 8 bases. The germline V gene encodes CDR1 LNHDA and CDR2 SQIVND (reference sequence). The trim removed 2 bases at V and 0 bases at J, leaving 3 bases unmatched. The CDR3 has 16 amino acids. In DNA form, the CDR3 reads TGTGCCAGTAGTATAAGTGCGGGGGGCTCCTACAATGAGCAGTTCTTC. Translated: CASSISAGGSYNEQFF.

The chain uses TRBV10-3 and TRBJ2-3; maybe TRBD1 (5 bases). The length of the CDR3 is 16 residues. Germline V gene lookup returns CDR1 ENHRY and CDR2 SYGVKD. V gave up 0 bases and J gave up 5 bases, with 15 bases separating them. The CDR3 bases are TGTGCCATCAGTGAGTCGCTAGGGGCCCTAAGAGATACGCAGTATTTT. Its translation is CAISESLGALRDTQYF.

The chain carries TRBV6-1 and TRBJ2-6; no clear D. This CDR3 comprises 15 residues. V shed 6 bases and J shed 0 bases, with 9 bases lying between them. The germline CDR1 and CDR2 sequences are MNHNS and SASEGT. In nucleotides, the CDR3 is TGTGCCAGCAGGCCTGGCAGCTCTGGGGCCAACGTCCTGACTTTC. It yields the protein CASRPGSSGANVLTF.

The chain has TRBV7-9 and TRBJ2-7, with D possibly being TRBD1 (5 bases). Germline V gene lookup returns CDR1 SEHNR and CDR2 FQNEAQ (reference sequence). This CDR3 has 15 residues. The germline V and J ends were trimmed by 2 bases and 2 bases, with 13 bases remaining between them. CDR3 loop: CASSLIGASAYEQYF. Written as DNA, the CDR3 is TGTGCCAGCAGCTTAATAGGGGCCAGCGCCTACGAGCAGTACTTC.

Details on this clone: This clone may be a read error of a much larger clone one base away. The sample contains more than one DNA sequence encoding this CDR3. The chain has TRBV29-1 and TRBJ2-7; 10 bases map to TRBD2. Per germline, CDR1 SQVTM and CDR2 ANQGSEA. CDR3 length: 13 amino acids. V was clipped by 6 bases and J by 0 bases; unmatched bases: 2. The CDR3 sequence: CSVGLAASYEQYF. DNA of the CDR3: TGCAGCGTCGGACTAGCGGCCTCCTACGAGCAGTACTTC.

This sequence joins TRBV18 and TRBJ1-5; D gene ambiguous. Germline loops: CDR1 KGHSH, CDR2 LQKENI. The V end was cut by 3 bases, the J end by 3 bases, with 12 bases between. The CDR3 is made up of 15 amino acids. DNA for the CDR3: TGTGCCAGCTCACCCAACACAGATCCCAATCAGCCCCAGCATTTT. This sequence encodes CASSPNTDPNQPQHF. Looking up the rest from reference TRBV18 and TRBJ1-5 gives the full variable domain: NAGVMQNPRHLVRRRGQEARLRCSPMKGHSHVYWYRQLPEEGLKFMVYLQKENIIDESGMPKERFSAEFPKEGPSILRIQQVVRGDSAAYFCASSPNTDPNQPQHFGDGTRLSIL.

The chain has TRBV5-1 and TRBJ1-6; D is perhaps TRBD1 (6 bases). The CDR3 runs 15 residues. CDR1 and CDR2 (germline): SGHRS, YFSETQ. Trimming took 3 bases from V and 5 from J, leaving 12 bases between them. The CDR3 region is CASSSGTTNNSPLHF. As DNA, the CDR3 is TGCGCCAGCAGCTCGGGGACAACTAATAATTCACCCCTCCACTTT.

The V and J genes are TRBV7-9 and TRBJ2-7, with 10 bases identical to TRBD1. The V and J ends lost 4 bases and 5 bases, in that order; junction bases with no gene match: 5. CDR3 length equals 14 residues. Germline V gene sequence: CDR1 SEHNR, CDR2 FQNEAQ (reference sequence). CDR3 sequence: CASSSTGGFNEQYF. CDR3 coding DNA: TGTGCCAGCAGCTCGACAGGGGGCTTCAACGAGCAGTACTTC.

This clone was found once. This rearrangement joins TRBV5-1 to TRBJ2-7; no firm D call. This CDR3 has 16 residues. Germline lookup yields CDR1 SGHRS and CDR2 YFSETQ. V gave up 1 base and J gave up 0 bases, with 14 bases separating them. DNA for the CDR3: TGCGCCAGCAGCTTGTATGGAACAGAATACTCCTACGAGCAGTACTTC. Translating gives CASSLYGTEYSYEQYF.

The chain couples TRBV5-1 to TRBJ2-1; D gene unclear. The germline CDR1 and CDR2 sequences are SGHRS and YFSETQ. Trimming took off 4 bases at V and 7 bases at J, with 18 bases between the two ends. The CDR3 is 15 residues long. CDR3: CASSPSPTQRNEQFF. Here the CDR3 DNA reads TGCGCCAGCAGCCCTAGTCCGACTCAGCGAAATGAGCAGTTCTTC.

The rearrangement uses TRBV10-2 and TRBJ1-5; D not resolved. The V gene's germline CDR1 is WSHSY and CDR2 SAAADI. V lost 3 bases to trimming and J lost 4 bases, with 4 bases between them. The CDR3 is 12 residues long. The CDR3 nucleotides read TGCGCCAGCAGTGACCGAAATCAGCCCCAGCATTTT. It translates to CASSDRNQPQHF.

The sample holds many counts of this clone. This chain joins TRBV6-5 and TRBJ2-7; D is uncertain. The ends were cut back, 2 bases at V and 1 base at J, with 6 bases in the middle. The CDR3 is made up of 13 amino acids. The germline V gene has CDR1 MNHEY and CDR2 SVGAGI. The CDR3 loop is CASSYRKSYEQYF. Here the CDR3 DNA reads TGTGCCAGCAGTTACCGTAAATCCTACGAGCAGTACTTC.

The chain is built from TRBV5-1 and TRBJ2-7; 7 positions match TRBD1. Germline-derived CDR1 and CDR2 are SGHRS and YFSETQ. V shed 4 bases and J 5 bases; nucleotides not matched to a gene: 12. CDR3 length: 15 amino acids. The CDR3 DNA follows: TGCGCCAGCAGCACACAGGGGTCGCCGCGGGACGAGCAGTACTTC. Its protein product is CASSTQGSPRDEQYF.

V and J are TRBV5-1 and TRBJ1-1; 9 bases map to TRBD1. The CDR3 is 13 amino acids. Trimming took 4 bases from V and 10 from J; bases not matched to a gene: 8. From germline, CDR1 is SGHRS and CDR2 YFSETQ. CDR3 sequence (DNA): TGCGCCAGCAGCCTCTCACAGGGGGCCGGAGCTTTCTTT. Translating gives CASSLSQGAGAFF.